This T cell receptor (beta chain) was identified during a study of blood T cell repertoires in COVID-19 (dated by TCRdb to 2018 to 2020). For the study in its entirety: Samples from collaborators originated in the United States, Italy and Spain and spanned both the acute and convalescent phases of COVID-19. The material from the prospective study consisted of cDNA or gDNA derived from T cells, B-cell-depleted T cells, or PBMCs. The dataset comprised deeply sampled blood TCRbeta repertoires from subjects exposed to, actively infected with, or recovered from COVID-19. A freely available public database, intended as a resource for researchers studying the immune response to SARS-CoV-2, is where the repertoires were released. The samples were drawn from the first 160 participants of the ongoing ImmuneRACE study and from roughly 1,300 subjects provided by 6 global collaborators. Sample metadata almost always included a de-identified subject ID, COVID-19 status, age in years and sex. Where available, HLA class I and class II types were taken from metadata supplied by the sample provider and were not determined by assay-based typing. What the study reported, not specific to this receptor: How much clinical and demographic metadata was included differed by source and by participant, and the metadata was provided uncurated.

Samples from volunteer blood donors who had recovered from COVID-19 were contributed by a second Seattle source. Whole blood was collected in K2EDTA tubes by collaborating institutions according to the institutions' own protocols. For TCRbeta analysis, collaborator samples were shipped as frozen whole blood, as isolated PBMCs, or as DNA extracted from either sample type. Notes on this clone: Which antigen it targets is not known. The sample holds no much larger clone one base away, and base qualities are not on file.

V and J are trimmed by 8 bases and 8 bases, and the gene matches miss 7 bases of the junction. The CDR3 runs 14 residues from the cysteine to the phenylalanine. CDR3 DNA only is kept here, 42 bases in frame from base 1. The germline V gene (reference sequence) provides CDR1 WNHNN and CDR2 SYGVQD. TCRbeta CDR3 regions were amplified from genomic DNA using the immunoSEQ Assay, a bias-controlled multiplex PCR. The study's own analysis went as follows. Within the assay, amplification of reference gene primers was used to estimate how many nucleated cells each sample contained. To quantify the absolute abundance of each unique TCRbeta CDR3 rearrangement, sequence reads were collapsed and filtered. Productive Simpson clonality was computed per sample as the square root of Simpson's diversity index over productive rearrangements. Held by TCRdb, this immuneACCESS table contains in-frame sequences only and omits some clones. Under half of the omission traces to an unresolved V gene where checked; the cause of the rest is unknown. From that table come the V and J calls and clone size; the DNA was used to work out D and trimming. Within this sample are hundreds of thousands of clones, with 70% to 90% of them counted one time only. The ten largest clones take up over 9.5% of the sample.

The material sequenced was peripheral blood. This clonotype was obtained from a woman aged 18-29 years who had recovered from COVID-19. The rearrangement joined TRBV10-1 to TRBJ2-1, and TRBD2 matches 12 of the central bases. In nucleotide form, the sequence is TGCGCCAGCGCCGGGACTAGCGGGCTACATGAGCAGTTCTTC. It translates to CASAGTSGLHEQFF.